This passage covers 9 T cell receptor beta chains from one sample sequenced in a study of patients and donors after allogeneic stem cell transplantation. TCRdb processed the RT-PCR reads anew with MiXCR; each CDR3 protein has one entry. Of about 410,000 distinct CDR3 sequences detected, 16% appear once; the ten largest clones hold less than 8%. Source material: blood, either unsorted or a sorted T cell fraction (not recorded which). The receptors stem from a human donor who was either an allogeneic HSCT recipient or a stem cell or donor lymphocyte infusion donor (not recorded which). It is not recorded whose cells these are; they may come from a transplant donor.

This clonotype was detected only a few times. This chain links TRBV7-9 with TRBJ1-3; D is unclear. Trimming shortened V by 0 bases and J by 5 bases, and 11 bases separated the two germline ends. This CDR3 region has 15 residues. Germline V gene lookup returns CDR1 SEHNR and CDR2 FQNEAQ (reference sequence). As DNA, the CDR3 is TGTGCCAGCAGCTTAGCGAAGGGCAGCCGAAACACCATATATTTT. This sequence encodes CASSLAKGSRNTIYF. Full variable domain (missing parts from reference TRBV7-9 and TRBJ1-3): DTGVSQNPRHKITKRGQNVTFRCDPISEHNRLYWYRQTLGQGPEFLTYFQNEAQLEKSRLLSDRFSAERPKGSFSTLEIQRTEQGDSAMYLCASSLAKGSRNTIYFGEGSWLTVV.

This clonotype was seen ten or more times. The V and J genes are TRBV5-1 and TRBJ2-5; D not resolved. This CDR3 spans 12 amino acids. CDR1 and CDR2 from the germline V gene are SGHRS and YFSETQ. Trimming took 4 bases from V and 9 from J, leaving 13 bases between them. In DNA, the CDR3 is TGCGCCAGCAGCCAAGTACTGACGCCCCAGTACTTC. Translated, it gives CASSQVLTPQYF.

Only a few counts were recorded for this clonotype. The rearrangement joins TRBV5-4 to TRBJ1-2; D unclear. The CDR3 runs 13 residues. Trimming took off 6 bases at V and 5 bases at J, with 14 bases between the two ends. Germline values: CDR1 SGHNT, CDR2 YYREEE (reference sequence). CDR3 DNA sequence: TGTGCCAGCAAACCACGGGAGCCTTATGGCTACACCTTC. Its translation: CASKPREPYGYTF.

This clonotype was seen only a few times. The chain carries TRBV3-1 and TRBJ2-2; TRBD1 might be the D (5 bases). Germline V gene data show CDR1 as LGHDT and CDR2 as YNNKEL (reference sequence). CDR3 length: 14 amino acids. Between the trimmed V and J ends, which lost 4 bases and 7 bases, there was a span of 13 bases. CDR3 region: CASSPWGVNGELFF. DNA of the CDR3: TGTGCCAGCAGCCCGTGGGGCGTTAACGGGGAGCTGTTTTTT.

The V call is TRBV5-1, the J call TRBJ2-1; D uncertain. Germline CDR1 SGHRS, CDR2 YFSETQ. The CDR3 runs 15 residues. Trimming shortened V by 4 bases and J by 4 bases, and 15 bases separated the two germline ends. The CDR3 DNA reads as TGCGCCAGCAGCCCCGAAGGGCGGCATTACAATGAGCAGTTCTTC. Its translation: CASSPEGRHYNEQFF.

The chain links TRBV12-3 or TRBV12-4 to TRBJ2-5; D is possibly TRBD1 or TRBD2 (5 bases each). V was trimmed by 2 bases and J by 5 bases, leaving 15 bases between them. CDR3 length: 15 amino acids. This CDR3 reads CASSLKGTQLETQYF. CDR3 coding DNA: TGTGCCAGCAGTTTAAAGGGGACCCAACTGGAGACCCAGTACTTC.

This clonotype was picked up many times. The chain is built from TRBV7-8 and TRBJ2-1, with D unresolved. Germline V lookup: CDR1 SGHVS, CDR2 FQNEAQ. Trimming took 2 bases from V and 4 from J, leaving 9 bases between them. The CDR3 totals 14 residues. CDR3 residues: CASSLPKLYNEQFF. The CDR3, as DNA: TGTGCCAGCAGCTTACCGAAACTATACAATGAGCAGTTCTTC. The full variable domain, its missing parts supplied by reference TRBV7-8 and TRBJ2-1, is GAGVSQSPRYKVAKRGQDVALRCDPISGHVSLFWYQQALGQGPEFLTYFQNEAQLDKSGLPSDRFFAERPEGSVSTLKIQRTQQEDSAVYLCASSLPKLYNEQFFGPGTRLTVL.

The chain has TRBV7-3 and TRBJ2-2; unclear D gene. Trimming shortened V by 5 bases and J by 7 bases, and 8 bases separated the two germline ends. This CDR3 region has 12 residues. Per the germline V gene, CDR1 is SGHTA and CDR2 is FQGTGA. In DNA, the CDR3 is TGTGCCAGCAGCCCGGGTCACGGGGAGCTGTTTTTT. This codes for CASSPGHGELFF.

Many counts were recorded for this clonotype. CDR3 bases: TGTGCCAGCACGTGGCGGGAGTCCCCCAATGAGCAGTTCTTC. This encodes CASTWRESPNEQFF. The J gene is TRBJ2-1, the V gene TRBV12-3 or TRBV12-4; TRBD2 matches 7 bases. There are 14 residues in the CDR3. The J segment lost 6 bases and the V segment lost 7 bases, leaving 9 bases of the junction unmatched.